A selection of T cell receptor beta chains follows, all from one sample in a study of T-cell reconstitution after alpha-beta-depleted transplantation in children. In TCRdb, the PCR reads were re-called with MiXCR into one record per CDR3 protein. The table has approximately 520,000 distinct CDR3 sequences, approximately 32% seen once; the top ten hold about 2.3%. The specimen comprised PBMCs from the stem cell graft donor, sampled from the stem cell graft. These receptors all come from a human donor who donated a stem cell graft to a child with aplastic anemia. The CDR3 runs from the conserved cysteine through the conserved F or W. D genes are given only for firm matches. Clone size, where shown, is once, few, many, or a class for clones that have expanded.

- TRBJ2-3 TRBV12-3/TRBV12-4 few TGTGCCAGCAGTTTATGGGGGTCAGACACAGATACGCAGTATTTT CASSLWGSDTDTQYF
- TRBJ2-7 TRBV4-2 - TGTGCCAGCAGCCAAGAGTGGACAGAGTCCTACGAGCAGTACTTC CASSQEWTESYEQYF
- TRBJ2-5 TRBV18 - TGTGCCAGCTCACCACGGCCTAGCGTACAAGAGACCCAGTACTTC CASSPRPSVQETQYF
TRBD2 TRBJ2-1 TRBV5-1 few TGCGCCAGCAGCGTATCTGCGGGAGGATCACTCGGTGAGCAGTTCTTC CASSVSAGGSLGEQFF
TRBD1 TRBJ1-5 TRBV20-1 - TGCAGTGCGGCCGGGACAGGGAATCAGCCCCAGCATTTT CSAAGTGNQPQHF
- TRBJ2-1 TRBV25-1 - TGTGCCAGCACCGAGGGGTACGCTGAGCAGTTCTTC CASTEGYAEQFF
- TRBJ2-4 TRBV12-3/TRBV12-4 - TGTGCCAGCAGTTTTGACAACAAAAACATTCAGTACTTC CASSFDNKNIQYF
- TRBJ1-1 TRBV12-3/TRBV12-4 few TGTGCCAGCAGTAGGGGGACTCCCCAAATGGGGAACACTGAAGCTTTCTTT CASSRGTPQMGNTEAFF
- TRBJ1-1 TRBV12-3/TRBV12-4 - TGTGCCAGCAGTTTAGGGCAGGTCCCTGAAGCTTTCTTT CASSLGQVPEAFF
TRBD1 TRBJ1-3 TRBV6-1 - TGTGCCAGCTTCCCGGGACAGAGGGACTCCTACTCTGGAAACACCATATATTTT CASFPGQRDSYSGNTIYF
- TRBJ2-6 TRBV11-3 few TGTGCCAGCAGCCCACCATCCGCAGGGGCCGGGGCCAACGTCCTGACTTTC CASSPPSAGAGANVLTF
- TRBJ1-1 TRBV12-3/TRBV12-4 - TGTGCCAGCAGTTTTGTCCGACAAGGGACTGAAGCTTTCTTT CASSFVRQGTEAFF
TRBD2 TRBJ2-7 TRBV4-2 few TGTGCCAGCAGTCCTAGCGGGAGGGACTTCTACGAGCAGTACTTC CASSPSGRDFYEQYF
- TRBJ2-3 TRBV6-1 - TGTGCCAGCAGTGAACTTGGGACTCCCCTCGGAGATACGCAGTATTTT CASSELGTPLGDTQYF